These 18 T cell receptor beta chains came from one sample sequenced in a study of OX40 agonist ivuxolimab in advanced cancers. Measured with immunoSEQ multiplex PCR; TCRdb has only the in-frame clones, and not every one. The profile shows nearly 85,000 clones, 65% to 90% of them singletons. Material: CD4+ or CD8+ T cells sorted from blood, obtained in a trial of the OX40 agonist ivuxolimab. These TCRs come from an adult with an advanced solid tumor such as melanoma, head and neck, liver or kidney cancer.

This chain joins TRBV9 and TRBJ2-1; D unresolved. Germline CDR1 reads SGDLS; CDR2 reads YYNGEE. Between the trimmed V and J ends, which lost 4 bases and 4 bases, there was a span of 3 bases. The CDR3 has 11 amino acids. The CDR3 is CASSRYNEQFF. The CDR3, as DNA: TGTGCCAGCAGCCGTTACAATGAGCAGTTCTTC.

J is TRBJ1-5 and V is TRBV28, with D unclear. This CDR3 is built from 14 residues. Germline CDR1 MDHEN, CDR2 SYDVKM. Trimming removed 5 bases at V and 6 bases at J, with 14 bases between. The CDR3 DNA reads TGTGCCAGCAGTACCATCCGACATTCTCAGCCCCAGCATTTT. This codes for CASSTIRHSQPQHF.

CDR3 in DNA: TGTGCCTCCACAGTGGAAAGCGCAGATACGCAGTATTTT. This translates into CASTVESADTQYF. The chain employs TRBV30 and TRBJ2-3; D is unresolved. The CDR3 has 13 amino acids. Germline CDR1 reads GTSNPN; CDR2 reads SVGIG (reference sequence). V lost 7 bases and J 4 bases, leaving 15 bases between the germline ends.

The V and J genes are TRBV9 and TRBJ2-1, with no clear D. Germline assignment: CDR1 SGDLS and CDR2 YYNGEE. This CDR3 has 15 amino acids. Trimming removed 3 bases at V and 8 bases at J, with 18 bases between. The CDR3 protein is CASSGYLNLPDEQFF. CDR3 nucleotides: TGTGCCAGCAGCGGGTACCTTAATCTCCCCGATGAGCAGTTCTTC.

This clone was found once. The V gene is TRBV30, the J gene TRBJ1-1; no clear D. V lost 0 bases to trimming and J lost 5 bases, with 13 bases between them. Germline assignment: CDR1 GTSNPN and CDR2 SVGIG (reference sequence). The CDR3 is 14 amino acids. CDR3 DNA: TGTGCCTGGAGTGTCGAGAGAAGGAGGACTGAAGCTTTCTTT. This codes for CAWSVERRRTEAFF.

The V and J genes are TRBV6-5 and TRBJ2-2; D tentatively reads TRBD1 or TRBD2 (6 bases each). Trimming took off 8 bases at V and 6 bases at J, with 16 bases between the two ends. Germline-derived CDR1 and CDR2 are MNHEY and SVGAGI. The CDR3 runs 14 residues. The CDR3 DNA reads as TGTGCCAGCGTGGGGGGCGTTTTGTCCGGGGAGCTGTTTTTT. This gives the protein CASVGGVLSGELFF.

This clone came up a few times. This chain uses TRBV5-1 with TRBJ1-3; 7 nucleotides agree with TRBD1. CDR3 length: 16 residues. The germline CDR1 and CDR2 sequences are SGHRS and YFSETQ. After removal of 0 bases from V and 1 base from J, the junction contained 4 bases not matched to a gene. CDR3 bases: TGCGCCAGCAGCTTGGCGACAGGGTTATCTGGAAACACCATATATTTT. Translating it yields CASSLATGLSGNTIYF.

This clone was picked up a small number of times. The chain uses TRBV6-1 and TRBJ2-2; maybe TRBD1 (5 bases). V was pared by 6 bases and J by 7 bases, with 15 bases between. Germline values: CDR1 MNHNS, CDR2 SASEGT. The CDR3 contains 14 residues. The CDR3 protein is CASSPIYRGGELFF. The CDR3 DNA reads TGTGCCAGCAGCCCGATTTATAGGGGCGGGGAGCTGTTTTTT.

The chain has TRBV11-2 and TRBJ2-3, with D perhaps TRBD1 (5 bases). Per germline, CDR1 SGHAT and CDR2 FQNNGV. CDR3 length equals 15 residues. V was cut by 0 bases and J by 0 bases, with 7 bases left in between. In DNA form, the CDR3 reads TGTGCCAGCAGCTTAGATGGGGCTAGCACAGATACGCAGTATTTT. Encoded protein: CASSLDGASTDTQYF.

A word on this clone: It is likely a read error, because the conserved phenylalanine at the end of the CDR3 is missing. The chain joins TRBV28 to TRBJ2-7; D is undetermined. The length of the CDR3 is 11 residues. CDR1 and CDR2 (germline): MDHEN, SYDVKM. V was trimmed by 3 bases and J by 4 bases, leaving 4 bases between them. CDR3 sequence (DNA): TGTGCCAGCAGTTTCGGGTACGAGCAGTACCTC. Translation: CASSFGYEQYL.

This clone was observed once. DNA for the CDR3: TGTGCCAGCAGCTTAGTGGGGCAGGGCGAACAGTACTTC. Translated: CASSLVGQGEQYF. V usage is TRBV11-2 and J usage is TRBJ2-7; tentatively, D is TRBD1 (5 bases). Trimming cost V 1 base and J 10 bases, with 14 bases left between them. The CDR3 spans 13 residues. CDR1 and CDR2 from the germline V gene are SGHAT and FQNNGV. Complete variable domain (other parts from reference TRBV11-2 and TRBJ2-7): EAGVAQSPRYKIIEKRQSVAFWCNPISGHATLYWYQQILGQGPKLLIQFQNNGVVDDSQLPKDRFSAERLKGVDSTLKIQPAKLEDSAVYLCASSLVGQGEQYFGPGTRLTVT.

This rearrangement joins TRBV6-5 to TRBJ2-5, with D tentatively TRBD1 (5 bases). CDR1 and CDR2 (germline): MNHEY, SVGAGI. The V end was cut by 3 bases, the J end by 5 bases, with 10 bases between. The CDR3 loop spans 13 amino acids. The DNA for the CDR3 is TGTGCCAGCAGTTATACAGGTGGGGAGACCCAGTACTTC. Amino acid sequence: CASSYTGGETQYF.

V is TRBV2 and J is TRBJ2-3; no definite D call. Trimming removed 1 base at V and 5 bases at J, with 4 bases between. The CDR3 loop spans 12 amino acids. Germline-derived CDR1 and CDR2 are SNHLY and FYNNEI. Here the CDR3 DNA reads TGTGCCAGCAGTGAAGAGAGAGATACGCAGTATTTT. Translating gives CASSEERDTQYF.

V gene TRBV5-1 combines with J gene TRBJ2-2; 13 bases match TRBD2. J gave up 0 bases and V 1 base, and 6 bases lay outside the gene matches. This CDR3 spans 19 amino acids. Germline V gene sequence: CDR1 SGHRS, CDR2 YFSETQ. The CDR3 loop reads CASSLSTGTSGANTGELFF. The CDR3 DNA sequence: TGCGCCAGCAGCTTGTCTACCGGGACTAGCGGGGCGAACACCGGGGAGCTGTTTTTT. The variable domain in full, with the rest retrieved from reference TRBV5-1 and TRBJ2-2, is KAGVTQTPRYLIKTRGQQVTLSCSPISGHRSVSWYQQTPGQGLQFLFEYFSETQRNKGNFPGRFSGRQFSNSRSEMNVSTLELGDSALYLCASSLSTGTSGANTGELFFGEGSRLTVL.

This chain connects TRBV30 to TRBJ1-4; possible D gene TRBD1, 5 bases. The ends were cut back, 7 bases at V and 0 bases at J, with 12 bases in the middle. CDR3 length equals 14 residues. Germline V gives CDR1 GTSNPN, CDR2 SVGIG (reference sequence). The chain's CDR3 is CASPRGTTNEKLFF. As DNA, the CDR3 is TGTGCCTCGCCGCGGGGCACAACTAATGAAAAACTGTTTTTT.

Written as DNA, the CDR3 is TGTGCCAGCAGAGGGGAGGATGAAGCTTTCTTT. The encoded protein is CASRGEDEAFF. The gene calls are TRBV28 and TRBJ1-1, with a weak D call TRBD1 (5 bases). V was cut by 6 bases and J by 7 bases, with 9 bases left in between. This CDR3 spans 11 amino acids. CDR1 is MDHEN, CDR2 SYDVKM, per germline.

The CDR3 loop reads CASSLAGGFEEQYF. DNA for the CDR3: TGTGCCAGCAGCTTGGCGGGGGGGTTCGAGGAGCAGTACTTC. The rearrangement joins TRBV5-4 to TRBJ2-7, with 8 bases fitting TRBD2. The CDR3 has 14 residues. With V trimmed by 0 bases and J by 7 bases, 6 bases remained unmatched. Per the germline V gene, CDR1 is SGHNT and CDR2 is YYREEE (reference sequence). Drawing the rest from reference TRBV5-4 and TRBJ2-7, the complete variable domain is ETGVTQSPTHLIKTRGQQVTLRCSSQSGHNTVSWYQQALGQGPQFIFQYYREEENGRGNFPPRFSGLQFPNYSSELNVNALELDDSALYLCASSLAGGFEEQYFGPGTRLTVT.

This clone was observed a handful of times. The chain is built from TRBV6-5 and TRBJ2-7; a weak D match, TRBD1 (5 bases). The CDR3 contains 14 residues. Between the trimmed V and J ends, which lost 2 bases and 3 bases, there was a span of 11 bases. Germline V gene sequence: CDR1 MNHEY, CDR2 SVGAGI. The chain's CDR3 is CASSYDRHLYEQYF. The CDR3 DNA reads TGTGCCAGCAGTTACGACAGACACCTCTACGAGCAGTACTTC.